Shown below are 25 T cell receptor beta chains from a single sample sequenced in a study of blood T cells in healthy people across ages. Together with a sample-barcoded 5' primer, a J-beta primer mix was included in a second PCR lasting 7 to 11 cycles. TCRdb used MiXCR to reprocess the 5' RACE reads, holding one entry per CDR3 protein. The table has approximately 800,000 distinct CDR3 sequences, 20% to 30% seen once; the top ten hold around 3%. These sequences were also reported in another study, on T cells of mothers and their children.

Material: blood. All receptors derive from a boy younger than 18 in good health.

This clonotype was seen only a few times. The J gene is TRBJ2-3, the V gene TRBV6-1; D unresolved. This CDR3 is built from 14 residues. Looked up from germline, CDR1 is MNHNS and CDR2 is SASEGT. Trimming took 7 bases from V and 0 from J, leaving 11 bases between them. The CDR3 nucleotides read TGTGCCAGCACGGCTCCGACTAGCACAGATACGCAGTATTTT. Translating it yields CASTAPTSTDTQYF.

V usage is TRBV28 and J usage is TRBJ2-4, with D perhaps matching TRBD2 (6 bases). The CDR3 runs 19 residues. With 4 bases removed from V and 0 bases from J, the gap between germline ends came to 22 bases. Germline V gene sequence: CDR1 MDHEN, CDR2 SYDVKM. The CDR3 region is CASSSLRDGSDLAKNIQYF. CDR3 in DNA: TGTGCCAGCAGTTCACTCCGGGACGGGAGCGATTTAGCCAAAAACATTCAGTACTTC.

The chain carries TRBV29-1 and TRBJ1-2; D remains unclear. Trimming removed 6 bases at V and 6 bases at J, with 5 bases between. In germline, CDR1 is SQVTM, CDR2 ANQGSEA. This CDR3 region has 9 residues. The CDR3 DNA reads TGCAGCGTACGGGATGGCTACACCTTC. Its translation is CSVRDGYTF.

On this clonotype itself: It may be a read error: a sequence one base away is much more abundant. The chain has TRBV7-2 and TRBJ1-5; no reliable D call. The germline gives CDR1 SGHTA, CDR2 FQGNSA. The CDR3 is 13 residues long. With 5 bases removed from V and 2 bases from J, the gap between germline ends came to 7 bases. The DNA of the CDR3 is TGTGCCAGCAGCCCCCAGCGCAATCAGCCCCAGCATTTT. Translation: CASSPQRNQPQHF.

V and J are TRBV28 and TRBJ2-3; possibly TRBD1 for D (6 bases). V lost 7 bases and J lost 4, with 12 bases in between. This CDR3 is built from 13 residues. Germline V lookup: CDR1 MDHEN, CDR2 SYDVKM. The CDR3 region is CASTQGGSDTQYF. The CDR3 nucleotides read TGTGCCAGCACCCAAGGGGGTTCAGATACGCAGTATTTT.

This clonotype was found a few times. The CDR3, as DNA: TGTGCCACCAGTGAAGCGGGGAGAAACACCGGGGAGCTGTTTTTT. Residues: CATSEAGRNTGELFF. The chain uses TRBV24-1 and TRBJ2-2; 7 nucleotides match TRBD2. Germline V gives CDR1 KGHDR, CDR2 SFDVKD. The CDR3 length is 15 residues. The V segment lost 4 bases and the J segment 2 bases; nucleotides outside the gene matches: 3.

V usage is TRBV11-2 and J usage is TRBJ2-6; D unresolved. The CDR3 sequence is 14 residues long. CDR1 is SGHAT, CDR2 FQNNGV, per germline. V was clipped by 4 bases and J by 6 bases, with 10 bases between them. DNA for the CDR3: TGTGCCAGCAGCTCCTTCGACTCGGCCAACGTCCTGACTTTC. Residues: CASSSFDSANVLTF.

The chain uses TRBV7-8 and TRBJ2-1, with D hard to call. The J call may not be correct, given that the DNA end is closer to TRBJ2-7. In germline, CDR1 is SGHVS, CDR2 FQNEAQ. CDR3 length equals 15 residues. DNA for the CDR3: TGTGCCAGCAGCTTAGTGCCACACGCAACCTACGAGCAGTACTTC. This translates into CASSLVPHATYEQYF.

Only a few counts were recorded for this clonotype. DNA for the CDR3: TGTGCCAGCAGTGACCGTCAGAACTATGGCTACACCTTC. This gives the protein CASSDRQNYGYTF. V gene TRBV2 combines with J gene TRBJ1-2; no firm D call. Germline loops: CDR1 SNHLY, CDR2 FYNNEI. The CDR3 covers 13 residues. The V end lost 3 bases, the J end lost 2 bases, and 7 bases lay between the germline ends.

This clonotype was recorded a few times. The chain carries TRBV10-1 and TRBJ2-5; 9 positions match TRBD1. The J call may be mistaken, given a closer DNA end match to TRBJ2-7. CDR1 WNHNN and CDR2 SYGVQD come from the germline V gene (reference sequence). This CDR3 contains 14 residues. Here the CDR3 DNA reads TGCGCCAGCAGTGTTGGACAGGGGTTATACGAGCAGTACTTC. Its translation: CASSVGQGLYEQYF.

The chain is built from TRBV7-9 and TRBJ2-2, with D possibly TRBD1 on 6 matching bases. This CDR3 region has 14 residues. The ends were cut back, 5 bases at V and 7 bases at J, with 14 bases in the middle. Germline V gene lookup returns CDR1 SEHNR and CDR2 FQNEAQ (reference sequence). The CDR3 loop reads CASSQDSTVGELFF. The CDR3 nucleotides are TGTGCCAGCAGCCAGGACAGTACGGTCGGGGAGCTGTTTTTT. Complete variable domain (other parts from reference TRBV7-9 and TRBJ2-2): DTGVSQNPRHKITKRGQNVTFRCDPISEHNRLYWYRQTLGQGPEFLTYFQNEAQLEKSRLLSDRFSAERPKGSFSTLEIQRTEQGDSAMYLCASSQDSTVGELFFGEGSRLTVL.

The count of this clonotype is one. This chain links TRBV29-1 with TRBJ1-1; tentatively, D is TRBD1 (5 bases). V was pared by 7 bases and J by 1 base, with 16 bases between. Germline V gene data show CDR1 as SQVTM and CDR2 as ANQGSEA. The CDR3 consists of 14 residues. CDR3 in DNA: TGCAGCGCCAGCAGGAATAGGGGGAACACTGAAGCTTTCTTT. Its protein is CSASRNRGNTEAFF.

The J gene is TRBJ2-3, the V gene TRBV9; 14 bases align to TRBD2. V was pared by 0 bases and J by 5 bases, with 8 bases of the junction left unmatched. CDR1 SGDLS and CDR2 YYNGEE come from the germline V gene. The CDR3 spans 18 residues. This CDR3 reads CASSVAGTSGGEKDTQYF. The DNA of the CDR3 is TGTGCCAGCAGCGTAGCCGGGACTAGCGGGGGAGAGAAAGATACGCAGTATTTT.

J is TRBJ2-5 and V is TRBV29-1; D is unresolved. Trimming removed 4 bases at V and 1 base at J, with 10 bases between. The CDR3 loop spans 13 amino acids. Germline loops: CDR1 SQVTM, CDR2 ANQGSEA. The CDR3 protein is CSVGSWPQETQYF. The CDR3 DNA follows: TGCAGCGTTGGGTCATGGCCCCAAGAGACCCAGTACTTC.

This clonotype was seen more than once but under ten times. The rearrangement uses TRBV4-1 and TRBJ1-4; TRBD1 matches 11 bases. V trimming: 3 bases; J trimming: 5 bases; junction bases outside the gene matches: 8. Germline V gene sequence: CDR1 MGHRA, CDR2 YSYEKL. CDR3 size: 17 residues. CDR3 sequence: CASSHGDRGKKNEKLFF. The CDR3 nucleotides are TGCGCCAGCAGCCACGGGGACAGGGGGAAGAAGAATGAAAAACTGTTTTTT.

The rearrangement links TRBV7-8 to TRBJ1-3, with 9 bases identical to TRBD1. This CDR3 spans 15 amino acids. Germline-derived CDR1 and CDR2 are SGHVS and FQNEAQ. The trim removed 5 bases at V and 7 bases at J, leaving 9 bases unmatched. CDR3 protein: CASSNRDRVLNTIYF. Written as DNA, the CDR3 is TGTGCCAGCAGCAACCGGGACAGGGTATTGAACACCATATATTTT.

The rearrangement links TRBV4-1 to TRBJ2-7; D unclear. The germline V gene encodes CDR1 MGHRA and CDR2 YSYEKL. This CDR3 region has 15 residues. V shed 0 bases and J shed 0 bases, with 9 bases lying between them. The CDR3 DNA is TGCGCCAGCAGCCAAGAGACCCACACCTCCTACGAGCAGTACTTC. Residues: CASSQETHTSYEQYF.

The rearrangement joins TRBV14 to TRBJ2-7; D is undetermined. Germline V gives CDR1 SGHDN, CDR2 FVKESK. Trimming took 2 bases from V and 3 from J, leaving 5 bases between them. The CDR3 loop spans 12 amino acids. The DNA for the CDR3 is TGTGCCAGCAGCCAATCCCGCTACGAGCAGTACTTC. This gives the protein CASSQSRYEQYF.

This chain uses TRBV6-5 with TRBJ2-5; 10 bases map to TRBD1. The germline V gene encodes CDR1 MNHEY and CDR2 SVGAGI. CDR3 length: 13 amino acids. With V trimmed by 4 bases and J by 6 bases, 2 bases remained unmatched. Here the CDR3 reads CASSSGQGKTQYF. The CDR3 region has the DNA TGTGCCAGCAGTTCGGGACAGGGGAAGACCCAGTACTTC.

CDR3 in DNA: TGTGCCTGGAGTGTAATCCACGAGCAGTTCTTC. This gives the protein CAWSVIHEQFF. The chain carries TRBV30 and TRBJ2-1, with no clear D. Germline V gene lookup returns CDR1 GTSNPN and CDR2 SVGIG (reference sequence). Trimming pared 0 bases from V and 10 bases from J, leaving 7 bases between. CDR3 length: 11 residues.

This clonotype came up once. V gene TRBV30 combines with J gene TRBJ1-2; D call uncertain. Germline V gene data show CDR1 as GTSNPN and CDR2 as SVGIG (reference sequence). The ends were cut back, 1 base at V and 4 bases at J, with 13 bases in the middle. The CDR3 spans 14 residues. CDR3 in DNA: TGTGCCTGGAGTGGTAAGCCGCCGAGCTATGGCTACACCTTC. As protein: CAWSGKPPSYGYTF.

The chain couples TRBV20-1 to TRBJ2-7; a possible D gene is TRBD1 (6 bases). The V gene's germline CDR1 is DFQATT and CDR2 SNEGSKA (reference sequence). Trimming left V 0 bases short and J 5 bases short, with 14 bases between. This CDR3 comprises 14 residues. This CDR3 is CSARDLWGRNEQYF. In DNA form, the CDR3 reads TGCAGTGCTAGAGATCTCTGGGGGCGGAACGAGCAGTACTTC.

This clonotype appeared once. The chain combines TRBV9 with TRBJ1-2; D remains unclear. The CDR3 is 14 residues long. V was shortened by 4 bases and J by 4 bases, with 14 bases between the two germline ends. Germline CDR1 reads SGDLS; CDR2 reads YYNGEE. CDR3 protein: CASSTPAGSYGYTF. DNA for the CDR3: TGTGCCAGCAGCACCCCTGCCGGGAGCTATGGCTACACCTTC.

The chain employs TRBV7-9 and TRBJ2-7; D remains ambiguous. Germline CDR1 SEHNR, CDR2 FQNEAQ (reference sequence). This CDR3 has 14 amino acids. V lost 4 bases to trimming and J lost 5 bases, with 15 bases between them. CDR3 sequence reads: CASSSLQKPHEQYF. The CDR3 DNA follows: TGTGCCAGCAGCTCGCTACAAAAGCCCCACGAGCAGTACTTC.

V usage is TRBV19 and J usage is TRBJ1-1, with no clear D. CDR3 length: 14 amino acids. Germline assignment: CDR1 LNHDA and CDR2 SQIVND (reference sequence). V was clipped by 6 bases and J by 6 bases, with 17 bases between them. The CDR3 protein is CASRVAWVEPEAFF. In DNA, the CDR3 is TGTGCCAGTAGAGTCGCATGGGTCGAACCTGAAGCTTTCTTT. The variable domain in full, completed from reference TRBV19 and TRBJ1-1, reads DGGITQSPKYLFRKEGQNVTLSCEQNLNHDAMYWYRQDPGQGLRLIYYSQIVNDFQKGDIAEGYSVSREKKESFPLTVTSAQKNPTAFYLCASRVAWVEPEAFFGQGTRLTVV.